This TCR beta chain stems from a study of T cell changes during pregnancy in multiple sclerosis. Here immunoSEQ multiplex PCR was the method, and the copy in TCRdb shows in-frame clones only, minus some. The profile covers tens of thousands of clones, with around 94% appearing a single time and about 2.5% taken by the ten largest. The CDR3 covers 14 residues. Trimming at V came to 6 bases and at J to 10 bases, leaving 5 bases not matched to a gene. CDR1 and CDR2 from the germline V gene are SGHTA and FQGTGA. The chain couples TRBV7-3 to TRBJ2-1; 14 nucleotides agree with TRBD2. This TCR derives from a female donor in good health, enrolled as a control in a pregnancy study. Material: peripheral blood, obtained in the third trimester of pregnancy. This chain's CDR3 is CASSSGLAGGEQFF. CDR3 nucleotide sequence: TGTGCCAGCAGTTCCGGACTAGCGGGAGGCGAGCAGTTCTTC. Supplemented by reference TRBV7-3 and TRBJ2-1, the full variable domain reads GAGVSQTPSNKVTEKGKYVELRCDPISGHTALYWYRQSLGQGPEFLIYFQGTGAADDSGLPNDRFFAVRPEGSVSTLKIQRTERGDSAVYLCASSSGLAGGEQFFGPGTRLTVL.